Listed here are 14 T cell receptor beta chains from one sample, sequenced in a study of blood T cell repertoires in COVID-19. TCRdb's table, derived via immunoSEQ multiplex PCR, lists solely in-frame clones and lacks some. The table lists roughly 250,000 clones, roughly 87% of them singletons. Specimen: peripheral blood. Receptor source: a man between 60 and 75 years old who had recovered from COVID-19.

V is TRBV19 and J is TRBJ2-4, with 9 bases aligning to TRBD2. With V trimmed by 5 bases and J by 6 bases, 11 bases remained unmatched. Germline V gene lookup returns CDR1 LNHDA and CDR2 SQIVND (reference sequence). The CDR3 runs to 16 residues. The CDR3 protein is CASSGRDWREGNIQYF. CDR3 in DNA: TGTGCCAGTAGTGGCAGGGACTGGCGGGAGGGAAACATTCAGTACTTC.

V usage is TRBV4-2 and J usage is TRBJ1-1; D is undetermined. Trimming left V 0 bases short and J 4 bases short, with 12 bases between. CDR3 length: 15 amino acids. Germline CDR1 is LGHNA and CDR2 is YNFKEQ. In DNA, the CDR3 is TGTGCCAGCAGCCAAGAGGCCCGGGAGGGCACTGAAGCTTTCTTT. As protein: CASSQEAREGTEAFF.

The chain has TRBV18 and TRBJ1-4; 8 bases are shared with TRBD1. This CDR3 comprises 19 residues. Germline CDR1 KGHSH, CDR2 LQKENI. V shed 2 bases and J 0 bases; nucleotides not matched to a gene: 11. CDR3 in amino acids: CASSPKRQGRRSTNEKLFF. The CDR3 DNA follows: TGTGCCAGCTCACCAAAGAGACAGGGGCGGAGGTCAACTAATGAAAAACTGTTTTTT.

The chain has TRBV9 and TRBJ2-3, with D possibly being TRBD1 (6 bases). The CDR3 is made up of 15 amino acids. The germline V and J ends were trimmed by 1 base and 2 bases, with 11 bases remaining between them. The germline V gene encodes CDR1 SGDLS and CDR2 YYNGEE. CDR3: CASSVQGRDTDTQYF. The CDR3 DNA reads TGTGCCAGCAGCGTACAGGGGAGAGACACAGATACGCAGTATTTT. Full variable domain (outside the CDR3, taken from reference TRBV9 and TRBJ2-3): DSGVTQTPKHLITATGQRVTLRCSPRSGDLSVYWYQQSLDQGLQFLIQYYNGEERAKGNILERFSAQQFPDLHSELNLSSLELGDSALYFCASSVQGRDTDTQYFGPGTRLTVL.

The chain couples TRBV30 to TRBJ1-5; D is unresolved. The ends were cut back, 1 base at V and 0 bases at J, with 25 bases in the middle. The CDR3 spans 20 residues. CDR1 and CDR2 from the germline V gene are GTSNPN and SVGIG (reference sequence). The CDR3 DNA follows: TGTGCCTGGAGTGCGGGGTACCGAGGTTATAGAGCATATAGCAATCAGCCCCAGCATTTT. Protein: CAWSAGYRGYRAYSNQPQHF.

V and J are TRBV6-5 and TRBJ1-4; D remains unclear. Germline V gene lookup returns CDR1 MNHEY and CDR2 SVGAGI. CDR3 length: 12 residues. Deletions cut 10 bases from V and 6 bases from J, with 12 bases between. CDR3 protein: CATGPGDEKLFF. The CDR3 DNA reads TGTGCCACGGGTCCTGGCGATGAAAAACTGTTTTTT.

V usage is TRBV7-9 and J usage is TRBJ2-1, with 11 bases aligning to TRBD1. The CDR3 is made up of 16 amino acids. CDR1 SEHNR and CDR2 FQNEAQ come from the germline V gene (reference sequence). Germline trimming cut 5 bases from V and 5 bases from J; bases unmatched to any gene: 8. The chain's CDR3 is CASSPPGTGGDNEQFF. The CDR3 DNA reads TGTGCCAGCAGCCCACCCGGGACAGGGGGTGACAATGAGCAGTTCTTC.

This clone appeared a few times. The chain links TRBV27 to TRBJ1-6; perhaps TRBD1 as D (5 bases). V was pared by 0 bases and J by 0 bases, with 15 bases between. Germline V lookup: CDR1 MNHEY, CDR2 SMNVEV (reference sequence). The CDR3 totals 19 residues. This CDR3 reads CASSLSSGAHPSYNSPLHF. The CDR3 bases are TGTGCCAGCAGTTTATCGAGCGGGGCCCACCCCTCCTATAATTCACCCCTCCACTTT.

The rearrangement joins TRBV2 to TRBJ1-5; 11 nucleotides align to TRBD1. CDR1 is SNHLY, CDR2 FYNNEI, per germline. V gave up 6 bases and J gave up 1 base; unmatched junction bases: 2. This CDR3 region has 15 residues. CDR3 sequence: CASRGQGESNQPQHF. DNA for the CDR3: TGTGCCAGCAGGGGACAGGGGGAAAGCAATCAGCCCCAGCATTTT.

The rearrangement joins TRBV5-4 to TRBJ2-5, with 7 nucleotides matching TRBD2. V shed 0 bases and J 5 bases; nucleotides not matched to a gene: 7. The germline gives CDR1 SGHNT, CDR2 YYREEE (reference sequence). The CDR3 has 15 amino acids. This CDR3 is CASSLDGTIAETQYF. Here the CDR3 DNA reads TGTGCCAGCAGCTTGGATGGGACTATTGCGGAGACCCAGTACTTC. Based on the CDR3 plus reference TRBV5-4 and TRBJ2-5, the full variable domain is ETGVTQSPTHLIKTRGQQVTLRCSSQSGHNTVSWYQQALGQGPQFIFQYYREEENGRGNFPPRFSGLQFPNYSSELNVNALELDDSALYLCASSLDGTIAETQYFGPGTRLLVL.

This chain links TRBV5-1 with TRBJ2-5, with 10 bases lining up with TRBD2. Germline V gives CDR1 SGHRS, CDR2 YFSETQ. V shed 4 bases and J 2 bases; nucleotides not matched to a gene: 8. This CDR3 has 16 amino acids. The CDR3 here is CASSPGVAGGQETQYF. As DNA, the CDR3 is TGCGCCAGCAGCCCGGGGGTAGCGGGGGGACAAGAGACCCAGTACTTC.

In the case of this clone: In the same sample, other DNA sequences code for this CDR3. The gene calls are TRBV18 and TRBJ1-2; 8 nucleotides match TRBD1. The junction had 1 base not matched to a gene; V was cut back by 3 bases and J by 4 bases. The CDR3 loop spans 13 amino acids. Per the germline V gene, CDR1 is KGHSH and CDR2 is LQKENI. CDR3 bases: TGTGCCAGCTCACCCGGACAGGGCTATGGCTACACCTTC. It is translated as CASSPGQGYGYTF. The variable domain in full, completed from reference TRBV18 and TRBJ1-2, reads NAGVMQNPRHLVRRRGQEARLRCSPMKGHSHVYWYRQLPEEGLKFMVYLQKENIIDESGMPKERFSAEFPKEGPSILRIQQVVRGDSAAYFCASSPGQGYGYTFGSGTRLTVV.

V usage is TRBV27 and J usage is TRBJ2-7, with TRBD1 matching 10 bases. This CDR3 region has 14 residues. From germline, CDR1 is MNHEY and CDR2 SMNVEV (reference sequence). V was clipped by 6 bases and J by 1 base; unmatched bases: 3. This CDR3 reads CASRPGQGSYEQYF. In nucleotides, the CDR3 is TGTGCCAGCAGGCCGGGACAGGGGTCCTACGAGCAGTACTTC.

The V gene is TRBV7-9, the J gene TRBJ2-3; 7 nucleotides agree with TRBD1. V dropped 7 bases and J dropped 0; count of bases not matched to a gene: 10. Germline CDR1 SEHNR, CDR2 FQNEAQ (reference sequence). This CDR3 has 16 amino acids. The CDR3 here is CASIATTGRSTDTQYF. CDR3 nucleotides: TGTGCCAGCATCGCCACGACAGGGCGTAGCACAGATACGCAGTATTTT. The full variable domain, rest sourced from reference TRBV7-9 and TRBJ2-3, is DTGVSQNPRHKITKRGQNVTFRCDPISEHNRLYWYRQTLGQGPEFLTYFQNEAQLEKSRLLSDRFSAERPKGSFSTLEIQRTEQGDSAMYLCASIATTGRSTDTQYFGPGTRLTVL.